The TCR beta chain described here comes from a study of human T cells and chemical hapten exposure. About the research overall: TCR yield per sample varied, mainly due to pooled library volumes.

Time point meaning: healthy volunteer bleed at 6 weeks. Unfractionated whole blood was the source from which total RNA was extracted. Trimming removed 4 bases at V and 0 bases at J, with 13 bases between. Germline CDR1 reads SGDLS; CDR2 reads YYNGEE. The CDR3 consists of 15 residues. This clonotype was found a few times. TCRdb reprocessed the RACE reads with MiXCR, giving one entry per CDR3 protein. Here the sample spans 35,000 to 50,000 distinct CDR3 sequences, about 3.7% being singletons. Sample: whole blood. The receptor was isolated from a human donor in good health. Some clones in this sample may be carry-over from other donors' samples. The chain uses TRBV9 and TRBJ1-1, with D perhaps TRBD1 (6 bases). The CDR3 nucleotides are TGTGCCAGCAGCCACGAAAAGGGGGTGAACACTGAAGCTTTCTTT. Its protein is CASSHEKGVNTEAFF. The full variable domain, rest sourced from reference TRBV9 and TRBJ1-1, is DSGVTQTPKHLITATGQRVTLRCSPRSGDLSVYWYQQSLDQGLQFLIQYYNGEERAKGNILERFSAQQFPDLHSELNLSSLELGDSALYFCASSHEKGVNTEAFFGQGTRLTVV.